One and the same sample provided the 10 T cell receptor beta chains below, sequenced in a study of T cell responses to AZD1222 COVID-19 vaccine. TCRdb keeps only in-frame clones here, not all; method: immunoSEQ multiplex PCR. This table has 130,000 or so clones, 94% appearing once. The source material was peripheral blood, sampled on day 0 of AZD1222 vaccination. The receptors were sampled from an adult in good health.

V and J are TRBV12-3 or TRBV12-4 and TRBJ1-6, with D perhaps matching TRBD1 (5 bases). This CDR3 contains 13 residues. Between the trimmed V and J ends, which lost 2 bases and 7 bases, there was a span of 6 bases. Written as DNA, the CDR3 is TGTGCCAGCAGTTTAAACAGGAATTCACCCCTCCACTTT. Amino acid sequence: CASSLNRNSPLHF.

This clone has only one observation. J is TRBJ2-7 and V is TRBV18; 7 nucleotides match TRBD2. Germline V gene lookup returns CDR1 KGHSH and CDR2 LQKENI. The length of the CDR3 is 15 residues. Trimming removed 0 bases from V and 4 bases from J; junction bases left unmatched: 6. The CDR3 protein is CASSPPGGPKYEQYF. As DNA, the CDR3 is TGTGCCAGCTCACCACCGGGAGGGCCAAAGTACGAGCAGTACTTC.

The chain uses TRBV6-2 or TRBV6-3 and TRBJ1-6; D gene unclear. Looked up from germline, CDR1 is MNHEY and CDR2 is SVGEGT. Deletions cut 2 bases from V and 14 bases from J, with 10 bases between. CDR3 size: 12 residues. The DNA for the CDR3 is TGTGCCAGCAGTTACGTTCCAGCCACCCTCCACTTT. It translates to CASSYVPATLHF.

The J gene is TRBJ1-1, the V gene TRBV28, with 7 bases lining up with TRBD1. Germline V CDR1 and CDR2: MDHEN, SYDVKM. The CDR3 sequence is 15 residues long. V shed 0 bases and J 4 bases; nucleotides not matched to a gene: 5. CDR3 sequence (DNA): TGTGCCAGCAGTTTATGGGACAGGACGGCCACTGAAGCTTTCTTT. The encoded protein is CASSLWDRTATEAFF.

This sequence joins TRBV18 and TRBJ1-2; D unresolved. V lost 0 bases, J lost 7 bases, and 12 bases lay in between. CDR1 KGHSH and CDR2 LQKENI come from the germline V gene. The CDR3 is 14 residues long. Here the CDR3 DNA reads TGTGCCAGCTCACCACCGGGCGGACCCTTTGGCTACACCTTC. As protein: CASSPPGGPFGYTF.

This sequence joins TRBV3-1 (or the pseudogene TRBV3-2) and TRBJ2-3, with D possibly TRBD2 on 6 matching bases. This CDR3 has 14 residues. With 4 bases removed from V and 4 bases from J, the gap between germline ends came to 12 bases. CDR1 and CDR2 from the germline V gene are LGHDT and YNNKEL (reference sequence). The CDR3 nucleotides are TGTGCCAGCAGCCCCGGGGGTAGCTCAGATACGCAGTATTTT. Amino acid sequence: CASSPGGSSDTQYF.

The chain carries TRBV5-4 and TRBJ2-7; possible D gene TRBD2, 5 bases. The CDR3 has 15 residues. Trimming removed 0 bases from V and 6 bases from J, with 16 bases in between. CDR1 and CDR2 from the germline V gene are SGHNT and YYREEE (reference sequence). The CDR3, as DNA: TGTGCCAGCAGCTTGGAGATCGAGCTTGGGAGCGAGCAGTACTTC. It specifies CASSLEIELGSEQYF.

The chain has TRBV7-9 and TRBJ1-6, with TRBD1 identical over 8 bases. The CDR3 contains 12 residues. V shed 10 bases, J shed 14 bases, and the junction held 10 bases outside the gene matches. The V gene's germline CDR1 is SEHNR and CDR2 FQNEAQ (reference sequence). In DNA, the CDR3 is TGTGCCATCACGACAGGGGCCCAGACCCTCCACTTT. Translated: CAITTGAQTLHF.

This sequence joins TRBV18 and TRBJ1-1; 8 bases are a match to TRBD1. The length of the CDR3 is 15 residues. V trimming: 4 bases; J trimming: 1 base; junction bases outside the gene matches: 5. Germline-derived CDR1 and CDR2 are KGHSH and LQKENI. CDR3 in amino acids: CASSRPGQENTEAFF. The CDR3 DNA is TGTGCCAGCTCACGTCCGGGACAGGAGAACACTGAAGCTTTCTTT.

This clone has more than one count but fewer than ten. The CDR3 region has the DNA TGTGCCAGCAGTGAGGAGGGCCAGGCAGCTGGCTACACCTTC. Its translation: CASSEEGQAAGYTF. V usage is TRBV2 and J usage is TRBJ1-2, with D uncertain. The CDR3 length is 14 residues. Germline V CDR1 and CDR2: SNHLY, FYNNEI. The V and J ends lost 3 bases and 7 bases respectively, with 15 bases between them.